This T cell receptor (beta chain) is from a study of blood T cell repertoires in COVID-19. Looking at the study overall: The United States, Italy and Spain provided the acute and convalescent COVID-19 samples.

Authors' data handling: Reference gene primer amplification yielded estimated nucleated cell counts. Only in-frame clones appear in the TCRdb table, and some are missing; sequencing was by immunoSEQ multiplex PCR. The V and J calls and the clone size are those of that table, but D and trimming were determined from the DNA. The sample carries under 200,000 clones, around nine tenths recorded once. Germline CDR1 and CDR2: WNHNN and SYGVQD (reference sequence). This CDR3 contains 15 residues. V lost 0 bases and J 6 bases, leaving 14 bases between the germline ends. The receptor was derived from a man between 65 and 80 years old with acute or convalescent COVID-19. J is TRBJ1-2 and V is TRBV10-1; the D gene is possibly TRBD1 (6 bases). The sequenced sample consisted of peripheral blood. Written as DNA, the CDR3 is TGCGCCAGCAGTGAGTCCATCGCAGGGGTGGATGGCTACACCTTC. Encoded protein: CASSESIAGVDGYTF.